This T cell receptor beta chain was captured by sequencing in a study of control samples from healthy donors and cancer patients. Sequencing was performed with immunoSEQ multiplex PCR; in TCRdb, only in-frame clones are kept and a portion is missing. Of about 100,000 clones in the sample, 92% were seen once. J gave up 0 bases and V 2 bases, and 10 bases lay outside the gene matches. Germline CDR1 reads SNHLY; CDR2 reads FYNNEI. The CDR3 is 19 residues long. This clonotype originated in a woman between 18 and 30 years old in good health. The specimen was blood. This chain links TRBV2 with TRBJ2-1; 10 bases are shared with TRBD2. DNA of the CDR3: TGTGCCAGCAGTGAAACCCCAGCGGGGGGGCTCGGCTCCTACAATGAGCAGTTCTTC. It is translated as CASSETPAGGLGSYNEQFF.